This section outlines one T cell receptor (beta chain) sequence together with its context. Its antigen is as yet unknown. Clones were sequenced by immunoSEQ multiplex PCR, and TCRdb holds only the in-frame ones, with some missing. The sample has some 16,000 clones, 60% to 80% seen once. Repertoires were sampled repeatedly during chemoradiotherapy. This sample is part of a study of chemoradiotherapy in HPV16-positive cancers. Study-wide context: A couple of HPV16-positive patients' cells yielded candidate HPV-specific clones and common motifs. Study findings and constraints: Functional assays defining HPV-specific T cells used only a couple of HPV16-positive patients. In HPV16-positive patients, HPV-responsive T-cell expansion tracked better recurrence-free survival.

The germline V gene encodes CDR1 SGHDT and CDR2 YYEEEE. The CDR3 sequence is 11 residues long. Trimming shortened V by 3 bases and J by 6 bases, and 5 bases separated the two germline ends. The clonotype was recovered from a human donor with HPV-associated anogenital cancer. The material was obtained from a patient who underwent chemoradiotherapy. The J gene is TRBJ2-3, the V gene TRBV5-6; no clear D. As DNA, the CDR3 is TGTGCCAGCAGCTCGAGGGATACGCAGTATTTT. This sequence encodes CASSSRDTQYF. The complete variable domain, with remaining parts taken from reference TRBV5-6 and TRBJ2-3, reads DAGVTQSPTHLIKTRGQQVTLRCSPKSGHDTVSWYQQALGQGPQFIFQYYEEEERQRGNFPDRFSGHQFPNYSSELNVNALLLGDSALYLCASSSRDTQYFGPGTRLTVL.